The clone carrying this T cell receptor beta chain occurred many times. Its antigen remains unidentified. The sample comes from a study of T cells in Graves' hyperthyroidism and ophthalmopathy. Study-wide results and limits: Ophthalmopathy could be told apart from stable hyperthyroidism with a 13 V-J model.

RNA transcripts served as the template for amplifying TCR beta CDR3 regions. During a first-round RT-PCR of the TCR CDR3, the HTBI primer set was used. TCRdb processed the multiplex PCR reads anew with MiXCR; each CDR3 protein has one entry. The table has hundreds of thousands of distinct CDR3 sequences, more than 11% seen once. Between the trimmed V and J ends, which lost 1 base and 0 bases, there was a span of 14 bases. The CDR3 has 17 amino acids. The V gene's germline CDR1 is LGHNA and CDR2 YNFKEQ. Aged 18 to 65, the patients had hyperthyroidism that was newly diagnosed and had lasted under 2 months. A sample of blood taken at first hyperthyroidism diagnosis preceded any ophthalmopathy symptoms.

This TCR came from a woman aged 25 to 39 with Graves' hyperthyroidism that later progressed to Graves' ophthalmopathy. The genes are TRBV4-2 and TRBJ2-3; tentatively, D is TRBD2 (5 bases). Sequencing used blood. Written as DNA, the CDR3 is TGTGCCAGCAGCCAAGTTGCACTTGCGGGTAGCACAGATACGCAGTATTTT. Translated: CASSQVALAGSTDTQYF.